Below are 23 T cell receptor beta chains sequenced from a single sample in a study of blood T cell repertoires in COVID-19. Assay: immunoSEQ multiplex PCR; the TCRdb copy retains only in-frame clones and omits some. This table holds a few hundred thousand clones, 85% to 90% found once. The sample was peripheral blood. These receptor sequences come from a man aged 55 to 70 with acute or convalescent COVID-19.

The chain recombines TRBV7-8 with TRBJ1-6, with TRBD1 as a possible D gene (5 bases). The CDR3 runs to 16 residues. CDR1 and CDR2 (germline): SGHVS, FQNEAQ. V dropped 5 bases and J dropped 0 bases, with 11 bases sitting between them. CDR3 protein: CASSPRGSSYNSPLHF. The DNA of the CDR3 is TGTGCCAGCAGCCCCCGGGGGAGCTCCTATAATTCACCCCTCCACTTT.

This clone occurred once. The rearrangement uses TRBV9 and TRBJ1-3, with D unclear. Trimming removed 4 bases at V and 3 bases at J, with 8 bases between. Looked up from germline, CDR1 is SGDLS and CDR2 is YYNGEE. The CDR3 is 13 residues long. DNA of the CDR3: TGTGCCAGCAGCCCGACTAATGGAAACACCATATATTTT. It translates to CASSPTNGNTIYF.

The sample holds one count of this clone. The chain carries TRBV30 and TRBJ2-5; D is perhaps TRBD2 (6 bases). The CDR3 is made up of 12 amino acids. The germline V and J ends were trimmed by 6 bases and 5 bases, with 13 bases remaining between them. Per germline, CDR1 GTSNPN and CDR2 SVGIG (reference sequence). For the CDR3, the DNA is TGTGCCTGCACGACGAGCGGGGAGACCCAGTACTTC. Encoded protein: CACTTSGETQYF.

The chain employs TRBV5-1 and TRBJ2-1; the D gene is possibly TRBD2 (5 bases). V was cut by 0 bases and J by 8 bases, with 18 bases left in between. CDR3 length: 16 amino acids. Germline lookup yields CDR1 SGHRS and CDR2 YFSETQ. The CDR3 nucleotides read TGCGCCAGCAGCTTGGGGCCTAGGCGAATGGAGGATGAGCAGTTCTTC. This encodes CASSLGPRRMEDEQFF.

The chain has TRBV18 and TRBJ2-7; 10 bases align to TRBD2. The CDR3 is 13 residues long. Germline CDR1 reads KGHSH; CDR2 reads LQKENI. J was trimmed by 7 bases and V by 1 base; bases with no gene match: 1. The CDR3 region is CASSPLAGGEQYF. The CDR3 DNA follows: TGTGCCAGCTCACCACTAGCGGGAGGTGAGCAGTACTTC.

This chain links TRBV3-1 (or the pseudogene TRBV3-2) with TRBJ1-6; TRBD1 matches at 7 bases. Germline-derived CDR1 and CDR2 are LGHDT and YNNKEL (reference sequence). The CDR3 runs 16 residues. The ends lost 4 bases at V and 0 bases at J; junction bases unmatched: 3. CDR3 in DNA: TGTGCCAGCAGCCTAAGGGGGCCCTCCTATAATTCACCCCTCCACTTT. Translated, it gives CASSLRGPSYNSPLHF.

The genes are TRBV11-1 and TRBJ2-7; the match to TRBD2 covers 7 bases. This CDR3 has 13 amino acids. CDR1 SGHAT and CDR2 FQDESV come from the germline V gene (reference sequence). V trimming: 5 bases; J trimming: 2 bases; junction bases outside the gene matches: 3. The CDR3 sequence is CASSHGLAYEQYF. For the CDR3, the DNA is TGTGCCAGCAGCCACGGACTAGCCTACGAGCAGTACTTC.

This clone came up once. The CDR3: CASSRRTSGRLGELFF. The CDR3 region has the DNA TGTGCCAGCAGCAGACGGACTAGCGGGAGACTCGGGGAGCTGTTTTTT. The V and J genes are TRBV9 and TRBJ2-2, with 13 bases fitting TRBD2. This CDR3 comprises 16 residues. From germline, CDR1 is SGDLS and CDR2 YYNGEE. V dropped 4 bases and J dropped 7; count of bases not matched to a gene: 7.

The rearrangement links TRBV7-2 to TRBJ1-1, with D possibly TRBD1 on 5 matching bases. The CDR3 extends over 17 amino acids. Trimming pared 4 bases from V and 0 bases from J, leaving 18 bases between. Germline V gene sequence: CDR1 SGHTA, CDR2 FQGNSA. The CDR3 sequence is CASSSVASGLMNTEAFF. The CDR3 DNA reads TGTGCCAGCAGCTCAGTCGCGTCGGGACTTATGAACACTGAAGCTTTCTTT.

The V and J genes are TRBV5-1 and TRBJ2-7; the D gene is possibly TRBD1 (6 bases). The CDR3 length is 16 residues. V was cut by 0 bases and J by 4 bases, with 17 bases left in between. CDR1 SGHRS and CDR2 YFSETQ come from the germline V gene. The CDR3 is CASSLGLSDRTYEQYF. CDR3 DNA: TGCGCCAGCAGCTTGGGACTTTCGGACAGAACATACGAGCAGTACTTC.

This clone was counted a single time. V and J are TRBV14 and TRBJ2-1; TRBD2 is a possible D gene (5 bases). V was cut by 1 base and J by 4 bases, with 8 bases left in between. Germline-derived CDR1 and CDR2 are SGHDN and FVKESK. This CDR3 contains 14 residues. The DNA of the CDR3 is TGTGCCAGCAGCCAAGTGGAGCGGTACAATGAGCAGTTCTTC. Translation gives CASSQVERYNEQFF.

J is TRBJ2-3 and V is TRBV11-3, with D hard to call. CDR1 and CDR2 (germline): SGHNT, YENEEA. The CDR3 length is 12 residues. Trimming shortened V by 5 bases and J by 4 bases, and 7 bases separated the two germline ends. The CDR3 loop reads CASSLNADTQYF. CDR3 DNA: TGTGCCAGCAGCCTAAACGCAGATACGCAGTATTTT. Drawing the rest from reference TRBV11-3 and TRBJ2-3, the complete variable domain is EAGVVQSPRYKIIEKKQPVAFWCNPISGHNTLYWYLQNLGQGPELLIRYENEEAVDDSQLPKDRFSAERLKGVDSTLKIQPAELGDSAVYLCASSLNADTQYFGPGTRLTVL.

J is TRBJ1-1 and V is TRBV7-2, with TRBD1 matching over 9 bases. Germline V lookup: CDR1 SGHTA, CDR2 FQGNSA. The CDR3 contains 14 residues. V dropped 4 bases and J dropped 4; count of bases not matched to a gene: 4. CDR3 DNA sequence: TGTGCCAGCAGCTCACAGGGGGCGACCACTGAAGCTTTCTTT. This codes for CASSSQGATTEAFF.

The chain joins TRBV5-1 to TRBJ1-2, with 9 bases that match TRBD1. The CDR3 runs to 14 residues. Germline values: CDR1 SGHRS, CDR2 YFSETQ. V gave up 2 bases and J gave up 2 bases; unmatched junction bases: 1. CDR3 sequence reads: CASSLGTGNYGYTF. The CDR3 DNA sequence: TGCGCCAGCAGCTTAGGGACAGGGAACTATGGCTACACCTTC.

Points on this clone: Other DNA sequences from this sample encode an identical CDR3 as well. The V and J genes are TRBV5-4 and TRBJ1-5; the D is unclear. Germline-derived CDR1 and CDR2 are SGHNT and YYREEE (reference sequence). This CDR3 has 12 residues. Trimming pared 2 bases from V and 4 bases from J, leaving 4 bases between. The CDR3 loop is CASSFGNQPQHF. For the CDR3, the DNA is TGTGCCAGCAGCTTCGGGAATCAGCCCCAGCATTTT.

This clone was picked up a small number of times. The J gene is TRBJ1-1, the V gene TRBV5-6; TRBD1 might be the D (5 bases). This CDR3 region has 13 residues. The germline gives CDR1 SGHDT, CDR2 YYEEEE. Trimming pared 1 base from V and 4 bases from J, leaving 8 bases between. The CDR3 sequence is CASSLSGPTEAFF. The CDR3, as DNA: TGTGCCAGCAGCTTGTCAGGGCCCACTGAAGCTTTCTTT.

The chain has TRBV19 and TRBJ2-1; 14 nucleotides agree with TRBD2. Germline loops: CDR1 LNHDA, CDR2 SQIVND (reference sequence). The CDR3 is 16 amino acids. V lost 3 bases, J lost 8 bases, and 6 bases stayed unmatched. The CDR3 loop reads CASSIGLAGGVDEQFF. CDR3 DNA: TGTGCCAGTAGTATCGGACTAGCGGGAGGAGTGGATGAGCAGTTCTTC.

This clone was picked up a small number of times. The genes are TRBV7-2 and TRBJ1-5; no firm D call. The germline V gene encodes CDR1 SGHTA and CDR2 FQGNSA. This CDR3 comprises 14 residues. Deletions cut 4 bases from V and 6 bases from J, with 13 bases between. The CDR3 region is CASSSSGVSQPQHF. CDR3 bases: TGTGCCAGCAGCTCAAGCGGGGTTTCTCAGCCCCAGCATTTT. The full variable domain, its missing parts supplied by reference TRBV7-2 and TRBJ1-5, is GAGVSQSPSNKVTEKGKDVELRCDPISGHTALYWYRQSLGQGLEFLIYFQGNSAPDKSGLPSDRFSAERTGGSVSTLTIQRTQQEDSAVYLCASSSSGVSQPQHFGDGTRLSIL.

The chain joins TRBV18 to TRBJ1-6; the D gene is possibly TRBD1 (5 bases). Trimming removed 5 bases from V and 5 bases from J, with 13 bases in between. Germline CDR1 is KGHSH and CDR2 is LQKENI. The CDR3 loop spans 15 amino acids. The CDR3 region is CASSSRGRNNSPLHF. The DNA for the CDR3 is TGTGCCAGCTCATCGCGGGGACGGAATAATTCACCCCTCCACTTT.

The J gene is TRBJ2-5, the V gene TRBV19; possible D gene TRBD2, 6 bases. The CDR3 has 16 amino acids. Germline V lookup: CDR1 LNHDA, CDR2 SQIVND (reference sequence). V gave up 3 bases and J gave up 1 base, with 15 bases separating them. CDR3 bases: TGTGCCAGTAGTATGTCGGGGGAGGCCTTCCAAGAGACCCAGTACTTC. As protein: CASSMSGEAFQETQYF.

The V gene is TRBV9, the J gene TRBJ1-1, with D uncertain. V lost 4 bases and J lost 4, with 5 bases in between. CDR1 is SGDLS, CDR2 YYNGEE, per germline. The CDR3 spans 11 residues. CDR3 DNA sequence: TGTGCCAGCAGCCCCCTCACTGAAGCTTTCTTT. Protein: CASSPLTEAFF.

The chain carries TRBV7-9 and TRBJ2-1; tentative D call: TRBD1 (5 bases). The germline V gene has CDR1 SEHNR and CDR2 FQNEAQ (reference sequence). The CDR3 is made up of 15 amino acids. Trimming removed 4 bases at V and 2 bases at J, with 12 bases between. The CDR3 loop is CASSSHQGPYNEQFF. CDR3 in DNA: TGTGCCAGCAGCTCACATCAGGGCCCCTACAATGAGCAGTTCTTC.

V and J are TRBV28 and TRBJ1-1; 7 nucleotides agree with TRBD1. V shed 2 bases, J shed 1 base, and the junction held 4 bases outside the gene matches. This CDR3 contains 15 residues. Germline V gene data show CDR1 as MDHEN and CDR2 as SYDVKM. The CDR3 region is CASSLRDRPNTEAFF. DNA for the CDR3: TGTGCCAGCAGTTTAAGGGACAGACCGAACACTGAAGCTTTCTTT.